This note documents a single T cell receptor (beta chain) sequence. Its antigen is as yet unknown. Assay: immunoSEQ multiplex PCR; the TCRdb copy retains only in-frame clones and omits some. This table holds some 70,000 clones, 80% found once. This record comes from a study of OX40 agonist ivuxolimab in advanced cancers. As for the study in general: Ivuxolimab, which is an agonistic anti-OX40 (CD134) antibody, was administered to the patients.

Autoimmune disease history or systemic immunosuppression excluded patients. Notes on the study in general: Among patients with partial responses at 0.1-3.0 mg/kg, clonal expansion was among the lowest.

The germline V gene encodes CDR1 SNHLY and CDR2 FYNNEI. This CDR3 is built from 17 residues. The J segment lost 6 bases and the V segment lost 3 bases, leaving 8 bases of the junction unmatched. The origin of this receptor is an adult with an advanced solid tumor such as melanoma, head and neck, liver or kidney cancer. The sequences come from CD4+ or CD8+ T cells sorted from blood, collected in a trial of the OX40 agonist ivuxolimab. The rearrangement uses TRBV2 and TRBJ2-3, with 14 bases that match TRBD2. The CDR3 sequence is CASSDGGLAGGQDTQYF. DNA for the CDR3: TGTGCCAGCAGTGACGGAGGACTAGCGGGGGGTCAGGATACGCAGTATTTT.